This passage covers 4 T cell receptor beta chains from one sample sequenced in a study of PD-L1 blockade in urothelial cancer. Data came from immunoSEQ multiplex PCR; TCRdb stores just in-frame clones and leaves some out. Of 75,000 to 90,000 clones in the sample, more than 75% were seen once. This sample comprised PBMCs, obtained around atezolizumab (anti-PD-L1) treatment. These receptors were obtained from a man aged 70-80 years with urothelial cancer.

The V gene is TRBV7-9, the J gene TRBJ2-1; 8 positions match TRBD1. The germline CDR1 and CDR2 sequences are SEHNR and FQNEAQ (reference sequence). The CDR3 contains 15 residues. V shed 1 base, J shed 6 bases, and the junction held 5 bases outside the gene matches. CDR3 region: CASSLVQGESNEQFF. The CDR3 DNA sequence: TGTGCCAGCAGCTTAGTACAGGGGGAGTCCAATGAGCAGTTCTTC.

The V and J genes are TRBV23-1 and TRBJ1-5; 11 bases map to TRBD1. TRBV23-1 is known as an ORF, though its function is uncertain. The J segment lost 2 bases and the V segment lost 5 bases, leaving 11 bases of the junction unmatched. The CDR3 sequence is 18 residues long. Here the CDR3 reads CASSSAGTGGCGNQPQHF. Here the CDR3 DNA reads TGCGCCAGCAGTTCCGCCGGGACAGGGGGTTGTGGCAATCAGCCCCAGCATTTT.

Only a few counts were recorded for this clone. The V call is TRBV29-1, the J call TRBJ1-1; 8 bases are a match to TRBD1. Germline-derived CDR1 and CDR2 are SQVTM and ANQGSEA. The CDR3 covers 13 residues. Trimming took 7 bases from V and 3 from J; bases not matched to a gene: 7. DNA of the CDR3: TGCAGCGCTGGGACAGGCGCGTACACTGAAGCTTTCTTT. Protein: CSAGTGAYTEAFF.

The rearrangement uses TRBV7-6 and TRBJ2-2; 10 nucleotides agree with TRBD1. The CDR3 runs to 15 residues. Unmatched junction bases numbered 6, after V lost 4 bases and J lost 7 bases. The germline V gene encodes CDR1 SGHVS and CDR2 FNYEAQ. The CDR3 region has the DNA TGTGCCAGCAGCTCGGGACAGGGGACGGGCGGGGAGCTGTTTTTT. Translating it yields CASSSGQGTGGELFF.